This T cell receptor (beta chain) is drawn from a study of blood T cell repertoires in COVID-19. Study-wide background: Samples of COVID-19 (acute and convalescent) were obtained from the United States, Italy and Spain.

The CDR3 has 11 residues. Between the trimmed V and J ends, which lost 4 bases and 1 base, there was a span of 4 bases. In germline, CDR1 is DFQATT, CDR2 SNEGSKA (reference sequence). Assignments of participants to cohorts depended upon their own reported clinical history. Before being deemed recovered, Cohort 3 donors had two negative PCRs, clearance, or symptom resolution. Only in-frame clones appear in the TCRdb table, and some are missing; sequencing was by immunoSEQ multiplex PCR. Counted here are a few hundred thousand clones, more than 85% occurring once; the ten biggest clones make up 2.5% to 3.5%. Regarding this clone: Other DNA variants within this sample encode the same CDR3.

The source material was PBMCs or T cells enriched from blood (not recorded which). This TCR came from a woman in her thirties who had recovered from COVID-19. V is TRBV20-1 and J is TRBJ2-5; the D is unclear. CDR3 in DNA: TGCAGTGCTAACAGCCAAGAGACCCAGTACTTC. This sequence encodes CSANSQETQYF.